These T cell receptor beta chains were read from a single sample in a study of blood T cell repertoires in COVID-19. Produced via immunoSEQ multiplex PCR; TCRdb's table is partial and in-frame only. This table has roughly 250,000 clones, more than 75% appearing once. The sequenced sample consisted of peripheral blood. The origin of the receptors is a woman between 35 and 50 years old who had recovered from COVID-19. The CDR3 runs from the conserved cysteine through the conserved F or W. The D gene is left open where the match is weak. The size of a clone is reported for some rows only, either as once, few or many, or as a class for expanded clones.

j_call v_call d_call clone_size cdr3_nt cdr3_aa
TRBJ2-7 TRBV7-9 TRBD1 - TGTGCCAGCAGCGCCCCGGGACAGGGGGTCTACGAGCAGTACTTC CASSAPGQGVYEQYF
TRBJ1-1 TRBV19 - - TGTGCCAGTAGTATGGGGCAGACGAACACTGAAGCTTTCTTT CASSMGQTNTEAFF
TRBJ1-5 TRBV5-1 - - TGCGCCAGCAGCTTATCCGGGTCCAATCAGCCCCAGCATTTT CASSLSGSNQPQHF
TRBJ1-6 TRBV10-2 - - TGCGCCAGCAAGAGTCTGGGAGGAGGGTCACCCCTCCACTTT CASKSLGGGSPLHF
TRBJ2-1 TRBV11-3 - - TGTGCCAGCAGCCCGGGAGTTGTGCAGTTCTTC CASSPGVVQFF
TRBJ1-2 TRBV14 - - TGTGCCAGCAGCCCAAGGGGTGGCTATGGCTACACCTTC CASSPRGGYGYTF
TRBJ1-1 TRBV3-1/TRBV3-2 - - TGTGCCAGCAGCCAAGTCGTCGGAGTCACTGAAGCTTTCTTT CASSQVVGVTEAFF
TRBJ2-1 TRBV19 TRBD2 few TGTGCCAGTACCCCCTTGGGACTAGCGAACGATGAGCAGTTCTTC CASTPLGLANDEQFF
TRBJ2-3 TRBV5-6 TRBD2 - TGTGCCAGCAGCGCGGGACTAGCGGCCCTTAGGGATACGCAGTATTTT CASSAGLAALRDTQYF
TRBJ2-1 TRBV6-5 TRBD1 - TGTGCCAGCAGGGTCCCGGGACAGGGAGAAGAGCAGTTCTTC CASRVPGQGEEQFF
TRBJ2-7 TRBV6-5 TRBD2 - TGTGCCAGCAGGGGAGGGGTGGGGACTTCCTACGAGCAGTACTTC CASRGGVGTSYEQYF
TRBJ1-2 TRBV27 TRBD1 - TGTGCCAGCAGTCCAGGGACAGCCTCCTATGGCTACACCTTC CASSPGTASYGYTF
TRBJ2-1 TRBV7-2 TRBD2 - TGTGCCAGCAGCGCCCAACTAGCGGGAGTTTGGTTCTTC CASSAQLAGVWFF
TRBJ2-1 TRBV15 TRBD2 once TGTGCCACCAGCAGAGGGAGGCGGGGGATAGACAATGAGCAGTTCTTC CATSRGRRGIDNEQFF